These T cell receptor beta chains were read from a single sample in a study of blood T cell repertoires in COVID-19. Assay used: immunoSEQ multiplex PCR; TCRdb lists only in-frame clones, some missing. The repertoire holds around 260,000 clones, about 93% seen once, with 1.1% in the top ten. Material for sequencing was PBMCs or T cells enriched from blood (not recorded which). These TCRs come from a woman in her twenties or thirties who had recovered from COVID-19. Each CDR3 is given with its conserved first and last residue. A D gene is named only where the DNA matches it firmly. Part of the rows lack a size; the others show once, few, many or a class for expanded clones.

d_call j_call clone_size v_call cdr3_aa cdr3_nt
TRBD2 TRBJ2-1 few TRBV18 CASSSTSGAPSYNEQFF TGTGCCAGCTCATCCACTAGCGGGGCCCCCTCCTACAATGAGCAGTTCTTC
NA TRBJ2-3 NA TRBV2 CASSTGDNTDTQYF TGTGCCAGCAGTACCGGGGACAATACAGATACGCAGTATTTT
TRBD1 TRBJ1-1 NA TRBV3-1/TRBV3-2 CASSQEQGLRTEAFF TGTGCCAGCAGCCAAGAACAGGGGTTGAGGACTGAAGCTTTCTTT
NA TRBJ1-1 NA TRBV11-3 CASSRLVNTEAFF TGTGCCAGCAGTCGATTAGTGAACACTGAAGCTTTCTTT
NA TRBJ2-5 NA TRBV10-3 CAISARAARQETQYF TGTGCCATCAGTGCGCGAGCGGCCCGCCAAGAGACCCAGTACTTC
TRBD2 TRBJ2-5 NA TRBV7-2 CASSLAGTKKTQYF TGTGCCAGCAGCTTAGCGGGGACTAAAAAGACCCAGTACTTC
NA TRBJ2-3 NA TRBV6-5 CASSYSPTADTQYF TGTGCCAGCAGTTATAGCCCGACCGCAGATACGCAGTATTTT
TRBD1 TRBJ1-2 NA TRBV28 CASSLSRGTGSGYTF TGTGCCAGCAGTTTATCCCGCGGGACAGGGAGTGGCTACACCTTC
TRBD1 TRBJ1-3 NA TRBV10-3 CAISGQGGNTIYF TGTGCCATCAGCGGACAGGGAGGAAACACCATATATTTT
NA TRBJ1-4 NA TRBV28 CASSRYQGEKLFF TGTGCCAGCAGTAGATATCAGGGGGAAAAACTGTTTTTT
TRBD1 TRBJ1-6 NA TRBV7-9 CASSTSGQGNSPLHF TGTGCCAGCAGCACGTCGGGACAGGGAAATTCACCCCTCCACTTT
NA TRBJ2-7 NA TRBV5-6 CASSFIQGSYEQYF TGTGCCAGCAGCTTTATTCAGGGCTCCTACGAGCAGTACTTC
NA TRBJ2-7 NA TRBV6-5 CASSYFRGEQYF TGTGCCAGCAGTTACTTTAGGGGCGAGCAGTACTTC
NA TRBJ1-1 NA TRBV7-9 CASRKGDTEAFF TGTGCCAGCAGGAAAGGGGACACTGAAGCTTTCTTT
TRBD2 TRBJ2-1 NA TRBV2 CASSFLAGVVNEQFF TGTGCCAGCAGTTTTCTAGCGGGGGTAGTCAATGAGCAGTTCTTC
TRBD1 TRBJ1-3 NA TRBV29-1 CSVETGGPGNTIYF TGCAGCGTTGAGACAGGGGGTCCTGGAAACACCATATATTTT
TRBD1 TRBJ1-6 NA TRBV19 CASSTTWTGGRYNSPLHF TGTGCCAGTAGTACTACTTGGACAGGGGGAAGGTATAATTCACCCCTCCACTTT
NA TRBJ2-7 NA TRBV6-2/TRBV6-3 CASSSYSKPQYF TGTGCCAGCAGTTCGTACAGCAAGCCGCAGTACTTC
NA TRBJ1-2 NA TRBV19 CASSIQGDYGYTF TGTGCCAGTAGTATACAGGGCGACTATGGCTACACCTTC
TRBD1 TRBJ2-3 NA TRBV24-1 CATSDKWDRGTDTQYF TGTGCCACCAGTGACAAGTGGGACAGGGGCACAGATACGCAGTATTTT
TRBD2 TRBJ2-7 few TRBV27 CASSLLGAGEGYEQYF TGTGCCAGCAGTCTCCTGGGAGCGGGAGAGGGTTACGAGCAGTACTTC
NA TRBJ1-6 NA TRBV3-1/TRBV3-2 CASSQLTRNSPLHF TGTGCCAGCAGCCAACTTACTCGGAATTCACCCCTCCACTTT
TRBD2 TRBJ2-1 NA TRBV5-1 CASSYPSGSSYNEQFF TGCGCCAGCAGCTACCCTAGCGGGAGCTCCTACAATGAGCAGTTCTTC
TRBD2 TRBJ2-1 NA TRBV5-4 CASSLVGGGEWDEQFF TGTGCCAGCAGCTTGGTCGGGGGAGGGGAGTGGGATGAGCAGTTCTTC
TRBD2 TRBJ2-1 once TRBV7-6 CASSSYRDYDKNEQFF TGTGCCAGCAGCAGCTACCGGGACTATGATAAAAATGAGCAGTTCTTC
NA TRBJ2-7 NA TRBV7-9 CASSPDEPLNTYEQYF TGTGCCAGCAGCCCGGATGAGCCACTAAACACCTACGAGCAGTACTTC